Listed below are T cell receptor beta chains from one sample, sequenced in a study of cytomegalovirus exposure and HLA in healthy donors. Only in-frame clones appear in the TCRdb table, and some are missing; sequencing was by immunoSEQ multiplex PCR. This table has approximately 150,000 clones, approximately 82% appearing once. Sequencing input: PBMCs. These TCRs come from a woman in her sixties in good health and CMV-seropositive. CDR3s include the opening cysteine and the closing phenylalanine or tryptophan. The D gene is left open where the match is weak. Clone size, where shown, is once, few, many, or a class for clones that have expanded.

V	J	size	D	CDR3	DNA
TRBV5-1	TRBJ1-3	.	TRBD1	CASSLGQGVGNTIYF	TGCGCCAGCAGCTTGGGACAGGGTGTTGGAAACACCATATATTTT
TRBV5-1	TRBJ1-2	.	.	CASSLGGVKGEYGYTF	TGCGCCAGCAGCTTGGGTGGTGTAAAGGGGGAATATGGCTACACCTTC
TRBV6-6	TRBJ1-5	.	TRBD1	CASTGQGRNQPQHF	TGTGCCAGCACCGGACAGGGGCGCAATCAGCCCCAGCATTTT
TRBV6-5	TRBJ2-5	.	.	CASSYPEEPETQYF	TGTGCCAGCAGTTACCCGGAGGAGCCGGAGACCCAGTACTTC
TRBV6-1	TRBJ2-1	few	.	CASTGGGNEQFF	TGTGCCAGCACAGGGGGAGGCAATGAGCAGTTCTTC
TRBV7-9	TRBJ2-7	few	TRBD2	CASSLVLGLDPLYEQYF	TGTGCCAGCAGCTTAGTGTTGGGACTAGATCCGCTCTACGAGCAGTACTTC
TRBV10-3	TRBJ2-7	.	.	CAISGEDSPYEQYF	TGTGCCATCAGTGGTGAGGATTCTCCCTACGAGCAGTACTTC
TRBV18	TRBJ2-7	.	.	CASSQDTSFEQYF	TGTGCCAGCTCACAGGACACCTCGTTCGAGCAGTACTTC
TRBV28	TRBJ2-3	.	.	CASSSYSGTYSYTQYF	TGTGCCAGCAGTAGCTACAGCGGTACCTATTCCTATACGCAGTATTTT
TRBV29-1	TRBJ2-3	.	TRBD2	CSVEDLAPSGGNTDTQYF	TGCAGCGTTGAAGATCTGGCGCCTAGCGGAGGTAACACAGATACGCAGTATTTT
TRBV19	TRBJ2-2	.	TRBD2	CASSTMGTSGRTTGELFF	TGTGCCAGTAGTACTATGGGGACTAGCGGGAGGACTACCGGGGAGCTGTTTTTT